The entry that follows covers one T cell receptor (beta chain) sequence. The antigen is unknown. This record belongs to a study of cytomegalovirus exposure and HLA in healthy donors. The study ran its PCR with 60 Vbeta and 13 Jbeta primers. Assay used: immunoSEQ multiplex PCR; TCRdb lists only in-frame clones, some missing. The sample has over 45,000 clones. General observations from the study: A later analysis found TCR association rates differed by HLA locus, highest for DRB1 and lowest for HLA-C. TCR beta chain V- and J-gene trimming was linked, in a later analysis, to a missense variant in DCLRE1C.

The length of the CDR3 is 14 residues. The germline V gene encodes CDR1 MGHDK and CDR2 SYGVNS. Trimming took off 5 bases at V and 1 base at J, with 9 bases between the two ends. Sequenced sample: PBMCs. The chain uses TRBV25-1 and TRBJ1-3; D possibly corresponds to TRBD1 (6 bases). This receptor was taken from a woman aged 40 to 50 in good health and CMV-seronegative. CDR3 sequence: CASSFQGSGNTIYF. For the CDR3, the DNA is TGTGCCAGCAGTTTTCAGGGGTCTGGAAACACCATATATTTT.